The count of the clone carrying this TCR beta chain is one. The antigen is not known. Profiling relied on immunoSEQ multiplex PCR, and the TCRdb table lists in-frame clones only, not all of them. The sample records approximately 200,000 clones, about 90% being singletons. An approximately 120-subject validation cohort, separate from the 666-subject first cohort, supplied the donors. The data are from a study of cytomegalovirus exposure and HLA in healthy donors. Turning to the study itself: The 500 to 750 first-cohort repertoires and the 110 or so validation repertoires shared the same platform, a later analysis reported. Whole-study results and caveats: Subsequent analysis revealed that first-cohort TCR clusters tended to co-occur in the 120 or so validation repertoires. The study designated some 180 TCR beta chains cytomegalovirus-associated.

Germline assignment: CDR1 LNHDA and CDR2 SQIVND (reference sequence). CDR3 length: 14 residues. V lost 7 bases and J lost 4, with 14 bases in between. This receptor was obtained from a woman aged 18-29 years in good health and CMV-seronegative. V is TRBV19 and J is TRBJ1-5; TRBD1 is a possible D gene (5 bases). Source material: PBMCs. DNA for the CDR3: TGTGCCAGTAACTCATACAGGTTTAATCAGCCCCAGCATTTT. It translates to CASNSYRFNQPQHF.